This T cell receptor (beta chain) was captured by sequencing in a study of breast tumors, draining lymph nodes, adjacent tissues. Study outcomes and limitations: Tumor repertoires ranked between lymph nodes and nontumor tissue in diversity, with V and J gene preferences.

CDR3 length: 12 residues. Germline V gene lookup returns CDR1 MDHEN and CDR2 SYDVKM. Deletions cut 3 bases from V and 2 bases from J, with 5 bases between. The lymph nodes were axillary draining lymph nodes from breast cancer patients. Each CDR3 protein is one row after TCRdb ran MiXCR on the multiplex PCR reads. Among around 100,000 distinct CDR3 sequences listed, 20% to 25% were seen once. This clonotype was picked up many times. Its target is not known. Sequencing input: axillary lymph node tissue. The genes are TRBV28 and TRBJ2-7; D not resolved. This clonotype originated in a female donor with breast cancer. Some clones in this sample may be carry-over from other donors' samples. For the CDR3, the DNA is TGTGCCAGCAGTTTGCCAGCCTACGAGCAGTACTTC. This sequence encodes CASSLPAYEQYF.